This entry lists 5 T cell receptor beta chains sequenced from one sample in a study of blood T cell repertoires in COVID-19. The protocol was immunoSEQ multiplex PCR, while the TCRdb copy is restricted to in-frame clones and leaves out a portion. There are roughly 180,000 clones in the sample; approximately 81% occur only once, and about a sixth lies in the top ten. The sample comprised PBMCs or T cells enriched from blood (not recorded which). Receptors were obtained from a man between 60 and 70 years old who had recovered from COVID-19.

This rearrangement joins TRBV6-1 to TRBJ2-6, with TRBD1 matching over 7 bases. The V gene's germline CDR1 is MNHNS and CDR2 SASEGT. The CDR3 is 18 amino acids. The trim removed 4 bases at V and 0 bases at J, leaving 9 bases unmatched. The DNA for the CDR3 is TGTGCCAGCAGTGGACAGGGACGGGCCCCCTCTGGGGCCAACGTCCTGACTTTC. Its protein is CASSGQGRAPSGANVLTF.

This clone was observed a handful of times. The chain is built from TRBV13 and TRBJ2-3; 8 positions agree with TRBD1. The germline gives CDR1 PRHDT, CDR2 FYEKMQ (reference sequence). The CDR3 is 16 residues long. V was pared by 3 bases and J by 3 bases, with 8 bases of the junction left unmatched. Here the CDR3 reads CASSFRLQGVTDTQYF. The CDR3 bases are TGTGCCAGCAGCTTCCGGTTACAGGGGGTGACAGATACGCAGTATTTT.

The rearrangement uses TRBV7-3 and TRBJ1-2; TRBD1 matches 10 bases. The CDR3 sequence is 14 residues long. The J segment lost 7 bases and the V segment lost 4 bases, leaving 6 bases of the junction unmatched. Looked up from germline, CDR1 is SGHTA and CDR2 is FQGTGA. For the CDR3, the DNA is TGTGCCAGCAGCTCTGGACAGGGGGAGGTTGGCTACACCTTC. It translates to CASSSGQGEVGYTF.

The V gene is TRBV19, the J gene TRBJ2-7, with 9 bases that match TRBD1. CDR1 and CDR2 from the germline V gene are LNHDA and SQIVND (reference sequence). The V and J ends lost 9 bases and 3 bases, in that order; junction bases with no gene match: 6. This CDR3 has 13 residues. The DNA of the CDR3 is TGTGCCAGCCGGGACAGGGCCGACTACGAGCAGTACTTC. Encoded protein: CASRDRADYEQYF.

This clone occurred once. The chain links TRBV3-1 (or the pseudogene TRBV3-2) to TRBJ1-1; D ambiguous. Deletions cut 4 bases from V and 0 bases from J, with 12 bases between. This CDR3 is built from 15 residues. Germline V gene data show CDR1 as LGHDT and CDR2 as YNNKEL (reference sequence). The CDR3, as DNA: TGTGCCAGCAGCCGGGTGGGGAGAATGAACACTGAAGCTTTCTTT. It specifies CASSRVGRMNTEAFF.